This is a list of T cell receptor beta chains from one sample in a study of blood T cell repertoires in COVID-19. The protocol was immunoSEQ multiplex PCR, while the TCRdb copy is restricted to in-frame clones and leaves out a portion. Of 150,000 to 250,000 clones listed, approximately 82% are singletons. Sequenced input: peripheral blood. These receptors came from a human donor with acute or convalescent COVID-19. The donor label of this sample is uncertain. The CDR3 runs from the conserved cysteine through the conserved F or W. Each record gives: V gene, J gene, D gene, clone size, CDR3 protein, CDR3 DNA. The D gene is left open where the match is weak. Size is omitted from some rows. Given values are once, few, many or a class for expanded clones.

>TRBV28|TRBJ2-2|TRBD1|-
CASSFLTGTGNTGELFF
TGTGCCAGCAGTTTTCTGACCGGGACAGGGAACACCGGGGAGCTGTTTTTT
>TRBV6-1|TRBJ1-4|-|-
CASSEQGRAWEKLFF
TGTGCCAGCAGTGAACAGGGGCGGGCTTGGGAAAAACTGTTTTTT
>TRBV24-1|TRBJ1-2|-|-
CATARGSHDYGYTF
TGTGCCACCGCGCGGGGAAGTCATGACTATGGCTACACCTTC
>TRBV11-2|TRBJ1-1|TRBD1|-
CASSLDRGPAEAFF
TGTGCCAGCAGCCTTGACAGGGGGCCCGCTGAAGCTTTCTTT
>TRBV12-3/TRBV12-4|TRBJ1-5|-|-
CASSLGLYQHF
TGTGCCAGCAGTTTGGGACTTTACCAGCATTTT
>TRBV9|TRBJ1-1|TRBD1|-
CASSLTGFAEAFF
TGTGCCAGCAGCTTGACAGGGTTCGCTGAAGCTTTCTTT
>TRBV29-1|TRBJ2-1|TRBD1|-
CSVESRQGIHEQFF
TGCAGCGTTGAATCCCGACAGGGAATCCATGAGCAGTTCTTC
>TRBV19|TRBJ2-5|TRBD2|-
CASSIWTSGRGETQYF
TGTGCCAGTAGTATCTGGACTAGCGGGAGAGGAGAGACCCAGTACTTC
>TRBV5-4|TRBJ1-1|-|-
CASSLYGVNTEAFF
TGTGCCAGCAGCTTGTACGGGGTGAACACTGAAGCTTTCTTT
>TRBV19|TRBJ2-2|TRBD1|-
CASSRQGVPGELFF
TGTGCCAGTAGTAGACAGGGGGTCCCCGGGGAGCTGTTTTTT
>TRBV29-1|TRBJ2-1|TRBD2|-
CSVGVLAGGGDEQFF
TGCAGCGTTGGAGTACTAGCGGGAGGAGGGGATGAGCAGTTCTTC
>TRBV18|TRBJ2-2|-|-
CASSPLRNTGELFF
TGTGCCAGCTCACCTTTGAGAAACACCGGGGAGCTGTTTTTT
>TRBV2|TRBJ2-1|TRBD1|-
CASSKPGTGFYNEQFF
TGTGCCAGCAGTAAACCCGGGACAGGGTTCTACAATGAGCAGTTCTTC
>TRBV18|TRBJ1-1|-|-
CASSPLQLNTEAFF
TGTGCCAGCTCACCATTACAGCTGAACACTGAAGCTTTCTTT
>TRBV7-2|TRBJ1-2|TRBD1|-
CASSSTGGGYYGYTF
TGTGCCAGCAGCTCCACAGGGGGTGGTTACTATGGCTACACCTTC
>TRBV30|TRBJ1-4|-|-
CAWSVRGRQDEKLFF
TGTGCCTGGAGTGTTAGGGGCAGGCAGGATGAAAAACTGTTTTTT
>TRBV6-5|TRBJ1-3|-|-
CASQSLGGNTIYF
TGTGCCAGCCAATCCCTGGGCGGAAACACCATATATTTT
>TRBV7-2|TRBJ2-7|TRBD2|-
CASSLGRGREQYF
TGTGCCAGCAGCTTGGGGAGGGGACGCGAGCAGTACTTC
>TRBV24-1|TRBJ2-2|TRBD1|-
CATSDSDRDTGELFF
TGTGCCACCAGTGACTCCGACAGGGACACCGGGGAGCTGTTTTTT
>TRBV5-1|TRBJ2-2|TRBD2|-
CASNPGLALNTGELFF
TGCGCCAGCAACCCGGGACTAGCGTTGAACACCGGGGAGCTGTTTTTT
>TRBV2|TRBJ2-1|TRBD2|-
CASSPRTSGGYNEQFF
TGTGCCAGCAGTCCCCGGACTAGCGGTGGCTACAATGAGCAGTTCTTC
>TRBV6-1|TRBJ1-3|-|-
CASSELGLSGNTIYF
TGTGCCAGCAGTGAACTGGGCCTCTCTGGAAACACCATATATTTT
>TRBV6-5|TRBJ2-2|TRBD1|-
CASRGQGTTGELFF
TGTGCCAGCAGAGGACAGGGTACCACCGGGGAGCTGTTTTTT
>TRBV11-2|TRBJ2-5|-|-
CASSLTRNFQETQYF
TGTGCCAGCAGCTTGACGCGGAACTTTCAAGAGACCCAGTACTTC
>TRBV28|TRBJ2-7|TRBD1|once
CASSSRQGIDYEQYF
TGTGCCAGCAGTTCCCGACAGGGGATCGACTACGAGCAGTACTTC
>TRBV9|TRBJ1-6|TRBD1|once
CASSTGQGENSPLHF
TGTGCCAGCAGCACGGGACAGGGAGAAAATTCACCCCTCCACTTT
>TRBV5-1|TRBJ1-4|TRBD1|-
CASSLVPGQGNEKLFF
TGCGCCAGCAGCTTGGTGCCCGGACAGGGGAATGAAAAACTGTTTTTT
>TRBV2|TRBJ2-2|TRBD2|-
CASSDYRLAGEPGELFF
TGTGCCAGCAGTGATTATAGGCTAGCGGGAGAGCCCGGGGAGCTGTTTTTT
>TRBV4-3|TRBJ2-2|TRBD2|-
CASSQGGLALTGELFF
TGCGCCAGCAGCCAGGGAGGACTAGCTTTGACCGGGGAGCTGTTTTTT
>TRBV7-2|TRBJ1-5|-|once
CASSLEMGAGQPQHF
TGTGCCAGCAGCTTAGAAATGGGGGCCGGTCAGCCCCAGCATTTT
>TRBV3-1/TRBV3-2|TRBJ2-2|-|few
CASSQEPGWTGELFF
TGTGCCAGCAGCCAAGAACCGGGGTGGACCGGGGAGCTGTTTTTT
>TRBV7-8|TRBJ1-3|TRBD1|-
CASSPTGLGNTIYF
TGTGCCAGCAGCCCGACAGGGTTGGGAAACACCATATATTTT
>TRBV12-3/TRBV12-4|TRBJ2-3|TRBD2|-
CASGRTSRSEYF
TGTGCCAGCGGAAGGACTAGCCGGAGTGAGTATTTT
>TRBV3-1/TRBV3-2|TRBJ2-3|-|-
CASSRGARISGTDTQYF
TGTGCCAGCAGCCGCGGGGCACGAATCTCTGGCACAGATACGCAGTATTTT
>TRBV5-6|TRBJ1-2|-|-
CASSSGTAAGGYTF
TGTGCCAGCAGCTCCGGGACGGCGGCGGGAGGCTACACCTTC
>TRBV19|TRBJ2-1|-|-
CASRAGPLYNEQFF
TGTGCCAGTAGAGCAGGGCCCCTCTACAATGAGCAGTTCTTC
>TRBV14|TRBJ2-2|-|-
CASSQGGLYTGELFF
TGTGCCAGCAGCCAAGGGGGGCTCTACACCGGGGAGCTGTTTTTT
>TRBV30|TRBJ2-2|TRBD1|once
CAWSPQGASSGELFF
TGTGCCTGGAGTCCACAGGGGGCTTCTTCCGGGGAGCTGTTTTTT
>TRBV5-1|TRBJ1-4|-|once
CASSLGEGTNEKLFF
TGCGCCAGCAGCTTGGGGGAGGGGACTAATGAAAAACTGTTTTTT
>TRBV18|TRBJ2-3|TRBD2|-
CASSTSGQTDTQYF
TGTGCCAGCTCGACTAGCGGGCAAACAGATACGCAGTATTTT
>TRBV27|TRBJ2-4|TRBD1|few
CASSPIRDRGSKNIQYF
TGTGCCAGCAGTCCCATCCGGGACAGGGGGAGCAAAAACATTCAGTACTTC
>TRBV27|TRBJ1-2|-|-
CASSFSGEYGYTF
TGTGCCAGCAGTTTTTCAGGGGAATATGGCTACACCTTC
>TRBV27|TRBJ2-3|TRBD2|-
CASSYLAATDTQYF
TGTGCCAGCAGTTACCTAGCGGCCACAGATACGCAGTATTTT
>TRBV7-3|TRBJ2-2|-|-
CASSLGDSEAGELFF
TGTGCCAGCAGCTTAGGGGACTCTGAGGCCGGGGAGCTGTTTTTT
>TRBV7-2|TRBJ1-5|-|-
CASSLDGRGSNQPQHF
TGTGCCAGCAGCTTAGACGGCAGAGGAAGCAATCAGCCCCAGCATTTT
>TRBV24-1|TRBJ2-3|TRBD2|-
CATWPTSGSTDTQYF
TGTGCCACCTGGCCAACTAGCGGGAGCACAGATACGCAGTATTTT
>TRBV20-1|TRBJ1-2|-|-
CSAPSGYGYTF
TGCAGTGCCCCCTCGGGCTATGGCTACACCTTC
>TRBV6-5|TRBJ1-1|-|-
CASSYSIQGAAAFF
TGTGCCAGCAGTTACTCGATACAGGGCGCAGCAGCTTTCTTT
>TRBV18|TRBJ1-2|TRBD1|-
CASSPPGQGFDGYTF
TGTGCCAGCTCACCACCGGGACAGGGTTTCGATGGCTACACCTTC
>TRBV3-1/TRBV3-2|TRBJ2-1|-|-
CASSQELASNEQFF
TGTGCCAGCAGCCAAGAACTAGCCTCCAATGAGCAGTTCTTC
>TRBV29-1|TRBJ1-1|TRBD1|-
CSVRLTGGTEAFF
TGCAGCGTGAGGCTTACAGGGGGCACTGAAGCTTTCTTT
>TRBV10-3|TRBJ1-3|TRBD1|-
CAISPGQGGFGNTIYF
TGTGCCATCAGCCCGGGACAGGGGGGTTTCGGAAACACCATATATTTT